This T cell receptor beta chain comes out of a study of beta chain features in type 1 diabetes. Study findings and constraints: Significant though moderate, a shortening of TCRB CDR3s appeared in all four CD4+ subsets of Type 1 diabetes patients. The cDNA sequencing approach could over-represent high-TCR-expressing cells.

With regard to this clone: No antigen is known for it.

With V trimmed by 5 bases and J by 2 bases, 6 bases remained unmatched. This CDR3 is 16 amino acids long. The germline V gene encodes CDR1 LNHDA and CDR2 SQIVND (reference sequence). Expressed TCRB transcripts were sequenced, since all the RNA that had been isolated was reverse transcribed. Method: immunoSEQ multiplex PCR; TCRdb's copy keeps in-frame clones and lacks some. The sample includes more than 250,000 clones, 20% of them seen just once. Averaging roughly 120 mL, one heparinised blood draw was given by each donor. The chain links TRBV19 to TRBJ2-2, with 9 nucleotides matching TRBD1. Sequenced: naive CD4+ T cells from blood. The receptor's source is a woman aged 40 to 49 with type 1 diabetes. This CDR3 is CASSQRTGVNTGELFF. DNA for the CDR3: TGTGCCAGTAGTCAAAGGACAGGGGTAAACACCGGGGAGCTGTTTTTT.